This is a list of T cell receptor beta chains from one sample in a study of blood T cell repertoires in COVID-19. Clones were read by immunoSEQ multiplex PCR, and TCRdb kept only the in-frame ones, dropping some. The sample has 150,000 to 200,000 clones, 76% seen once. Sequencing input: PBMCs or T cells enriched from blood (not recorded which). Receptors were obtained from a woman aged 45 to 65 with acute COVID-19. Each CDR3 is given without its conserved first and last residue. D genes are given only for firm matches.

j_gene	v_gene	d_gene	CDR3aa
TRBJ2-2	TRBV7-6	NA	ASSLAADSNTGELF
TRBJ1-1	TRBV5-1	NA	ASSLVPGSTEAF
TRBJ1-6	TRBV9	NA	ASSVGGIVSPLH
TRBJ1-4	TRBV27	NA	ASRENAGSTNEKLF
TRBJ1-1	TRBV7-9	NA	ASSPGAREAF
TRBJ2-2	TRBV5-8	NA	ASSLDQAIGELF
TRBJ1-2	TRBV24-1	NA	ATSEPRLTGGYGYT
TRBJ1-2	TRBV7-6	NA	ASSNWYGYT
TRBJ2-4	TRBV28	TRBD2	ASSFGLAGAAKNIQY
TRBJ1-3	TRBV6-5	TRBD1	ASSYRGQKGNTIY
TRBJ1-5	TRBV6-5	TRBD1	ASRPLGTEGQPQH
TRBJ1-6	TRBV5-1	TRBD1	ASTPQGANSPLH
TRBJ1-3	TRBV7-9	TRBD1	ASSQDRASGNTIY
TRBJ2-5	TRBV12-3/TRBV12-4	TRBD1	ASKNRGDETQY
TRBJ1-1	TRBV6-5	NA	ASSFGQLNTEAF
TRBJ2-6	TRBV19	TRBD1	ASSPTIPGTEGAGANVLT
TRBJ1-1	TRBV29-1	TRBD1	SVKQGAYEAF
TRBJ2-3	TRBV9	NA	ASTGGTRSTDTQY
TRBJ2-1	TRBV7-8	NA	ASSPTETGYNEQF
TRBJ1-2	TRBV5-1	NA	ASSPPSGDGYT
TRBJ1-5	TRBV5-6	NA	ASSLGSGGNQPQH
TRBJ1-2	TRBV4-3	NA	ASSQDSGTAGYT
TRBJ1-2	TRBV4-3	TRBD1	ASSQDPGGGYT
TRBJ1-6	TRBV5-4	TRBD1	ASSRRTGYNSPLH
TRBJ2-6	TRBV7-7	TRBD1	AAGRGLTGANVLT
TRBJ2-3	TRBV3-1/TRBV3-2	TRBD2	ASSPRGGSSTDTQY
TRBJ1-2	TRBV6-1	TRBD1	ASSDRGRYGYT
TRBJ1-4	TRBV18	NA	ASSPPSQAEKLF
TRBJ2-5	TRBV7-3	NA	ASSLRARGRQETQY
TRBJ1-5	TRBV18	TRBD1	ASSPSGGLYNQPQH
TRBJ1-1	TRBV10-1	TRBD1	ASSECYGRGKTEAF
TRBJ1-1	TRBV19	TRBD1	ASSLGGQDRTEAF
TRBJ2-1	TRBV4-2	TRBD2	ASSSLLAGAYNEQF
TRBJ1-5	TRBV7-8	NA	ASSLSGARGNQPQH
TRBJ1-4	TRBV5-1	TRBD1	ASSLATGGTTNEKLF
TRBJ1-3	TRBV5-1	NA	ASSSGESGNTIY
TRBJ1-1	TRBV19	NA	ASNLQMNTEAF
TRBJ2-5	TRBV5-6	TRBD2	ASSFLAGGQETQY
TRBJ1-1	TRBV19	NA	ASSYDRYYTEAF
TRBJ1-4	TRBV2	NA	ASSEGGGALNEKLF
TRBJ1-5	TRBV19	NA	ASSQDSFYQPQH
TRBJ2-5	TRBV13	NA	ASSLISAQETQY
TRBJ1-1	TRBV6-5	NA	ASSYSGRNTEAF
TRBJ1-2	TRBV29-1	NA	SVEGSLNYGYT
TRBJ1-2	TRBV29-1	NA	SVEAVAGAWGYT
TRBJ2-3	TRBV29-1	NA	SVFRTVLDTQY
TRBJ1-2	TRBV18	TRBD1	ASSPRQGVVEDGYT
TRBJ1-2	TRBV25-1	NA	ASSRTTDINYGYT
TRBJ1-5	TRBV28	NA	ASSTGGNQPQH